This T cell receptor (beta chain) was profiled in a study of T cells in women clearing cervical HPV infection. Study information: Cases were women with histologically confirmed HPV16-related CIN3 or worse, including a couple of invasive cancers.

Using immunoSEQ multiplex PCR, the repertoire was profiled, and TCRdb retains in-frame clones only, with some absent. The sample table includes about 35,000 clones. As for this clone: Read data end 3 residues before the CDR3 end; the end is taken from the germline J gene.

Germline-derived CDR1 and CDR2 are SGHDN and FVKESK. V lost 4 bases to trimming and J lost 8 bases, with 6 bases between them. CDR3 size: 11 residues. This chain connects TRBV14 to TRBJ2-1; D is undetermined. The sequence came from a woman between 18 and 70 years old with a cervical HPV16 infection that either progressed to CIN3+ or cleared (not recorded which). The sample comprised blood buffy coat. CDR3 bases read: TGTGCCAGCAGCCGGAGCGATGAG. Protein sequence: CASSRSDE. The CDR3 in full is CASSRSDEQFF.